This T cell receptor beta chain originates from a study of cytomegalovirus exposure and HLA in healthy donors. About the research overall: Around 77 million unique TCRs from HLA-typed donors made up an early data release. Study-wide findings and caveats: Reportedly, cytomegalovirus status was diagnosed with high sensitivity and specificity. What was likely a sequencing artifact was a cluster of highly shared sequence variants. A missense DCLRE1C variant was associated with V- and J-gene trimming of TCR beta chains in a later analysis, and an independent cohort replicated the association.

The V gene's germline CDR1 is SGHRS and CDR2 YFSETQ. V lost 2 bases, J lost 2 bases, and 11 bases lay in between. The CDR3 loop spans 14 amino acids. The study ran its PCR with 60 Vbeta and 13 Jbeta primers. Profiling relied on immunoSEQ multiplex PCR, and the TCRdb table lists in-frame clones only, not all of them. The repertoire holds over 95,000 clones, with over 60% as singletons. Concerning this clone itself: Its antigen is not known.

The TCR comes from a female donor in good health and CMV-seronegative. What was sequenced was PBMCs. The rearrangement links TRBV5-1 to TRBJ2-7; tentatively, D is TRBD1 (6 bases). Here the CDR3 reads CASSLGQPPYEQYF. The CDR3 region has the DNA TGCGCCAGCAGCTTAGGACAGCCACCCTACGAGCAGTACTTC.